Following are 10 T cell receptor beta chains from one sample sequenced in a study of cytomegalovirus exposure and HLA in healthy donors. 60 Vbeta and 13 Jbeta primers were used in PCR. Only in-frame clones appear in the TCRdb table, and some are missing; sequencing was by immunoSEQ multiplex PCR. Among about 220,000 clones listed, approximately 83% were seen once. The sample was PBMCs. The receptors here all came from a boy aged 2 to 10 in good health and CMV-seronegative.

The chain employs TRBV19 and TRBJ2-1, with D possibly being TRBD2 (6 bases). V was shortened by 3 bases and J by 3 bases, with 18 bases between the two germline ends. The germline gives CDR1 LNHDA, CDR2 SQIVND (reference sequence). This CDR3 comprises 17 residues. The CDR3 here is CASSIVGLGTHYNEQFF. In DNA, the CDR3 is TGTGCCAGTAGTATTGTGGGACTTGGGACCCACTACAATGAGCAGTTCTTC.

The rearrangement links TRBV11-3 to TRBJ1-3, with D maybe TRBD1 (6 bases). Looked up from germline, CDR1 is SGHNT and CDR2 is YENEEA. The CDR3 sequence is 15 residues long. V gave up 5 bases and J gave up 0 bases, with 11 bases separating them. CDR3 sequence (DNA): TGTGCCAGCAGCAACGGACAGAGCTCTGGAAACACCATATATTTT. It translates to CASSNGQSSGNTIYF.

This clone was counted a few times. This chain links TRBV4-1 with TRBJ1-5; 9 nucleotides agree with TRBD1. CDR3 length equals 16 residues. The V and J ends lost 3 bases and 0 bases, in that order; junction bases with no gene match: 3. CDR1 and CDR2 from the germline V gene are MGHRA and YSYEKL. The CDR3 is CASSQGQGYSNQPQHF. Written as DNA, the CDR3 is TGCGCCAGCAGCCAGGGACAGGGATATAGCAATCAGCCCCAGCATTTT.

This clone was detected once. The rearrangement uses TRBV6-6 and TRBJ1-2, with D maybe TRBD1 (6 bases). The germline V gene encodes CDR1 MNHNY and CDR2 SVGAGI (reference sequence). V was shortened by 5 bases and J by 8 bases, with 18 bases between the two germline ends. CDR3 length: 14 amino acids. The CDR3 sequence is CASSALQGTGGYTF. In DNA, the CDR3 is TGTGCCAGCAGTGCCTTACAGGGAACTGGCGGCTACACCTTC.

The chain employs TRBV6-1 and TRBJ1-5; 9 bases line up with TRBD1. The ends lost 7 bases at V and 5 bases at J; junction bases unmatched: 6. The CDR3 contains 14 residues. The V gene's germline CDR1 is MNHNS and CDR2 SASEGT. CDR3 DNA: TGTGCCAGCACTCAGGACAGGGGATATCAGCCCCAGCATTTT. This gives the protein CASTQDRGYQPQHF.

This chain links TRBV25-1 with TRBJ2-5, with 10 bases matching TRBD1. V trimming: 2 bases; J trimming: 4 bases; junction bases outside the gene matches: 7. CDR1 is MGHDK and CDR2 is SYGVNS in the germline V gene. The CDR3 covers 16 residues. CDR3 amino acids: CASSERGTGVGETQYF. The CDR3 DNA follows: TGTGCCAGCAGTGAACGGGGGACAGGGGTTGGAGAGACCCAGTACTTC.

The V and J genes are TRBV6-5 and TRBJ2-7, with D possibly matching TRBD1 (6 bases). Trimming stripped 5 bases from V and 5 bases from J, with 16 bases between. Germline V gene lookup returns CDR1 MNHEY and CDR2 SVGAGI. The CDR3 is 14 residues long. The CDR3 reads CASSPGTPQNEQYF. The CDR3 DNA is TGTGCCAGCAGTCCCGGGACACCCCAAAACGAGCAGTACTTC.

The chain has TRBV11-2 and TRBJ1-1, with D perhaps TRBD1 (6 bases). Germline CDR1 reads SGHAT; CDR2 reads FQNNGV. This CDR3 has 17 amino acids. The germline V and J ends were trimmed by 5 bases and 1 base, with 20 bases remaining between them. CDR3 loop: CASSASEEGGRNTEAFF. The CDR3 bases are TGTGCCAGCAGCGCCTCCGAGGAGGGGGGGAGGAACACTGAAGCTTTCTTT. Full variable domain (missing parts from reference TRBV11-2 and TRBJ1-1): EAGVAQSPRYKIIEKRQSVAFWCNPISGHATLYWYQQILGQGPKLLIQFQNNGVVDDSQLPKDRFSAERLKGVDSTLKIQPAKLEDSAVYLCASSASEEGGRNTEAFFGQGTRLTVV.

J is TRBJ1-2 and V is TRBV30, with D hard to call. This CDR3 contains 13 residues. With 6 bases removed from V and 7 bases from J, the gap between germline ends came to 18 bases. The germline gives CDR1 GTSNPN, CDR2 SVGIG (reference sequence). CDR3: CACREKGGLGYTF. The CDR3 DNA reads as TGTGCCTGTCGGGAGAAAGGTGGACTTGGCTACACCTTC.

The V call is TRBV5-1, the J call TRBJ2-5; D not certain. The CDR3 sequence is 12 residues long. Trimming left V 2 bases short and J 5 bases short, with 7 bases between. Germline CDR1 SGHRS, CDR2 YFSETQ. The CDR3 DNA reads TGCGCCAGCAGCTTCTTTTCGGAGACCCAGTACTTC. Residues: CASSFFSETQYF.